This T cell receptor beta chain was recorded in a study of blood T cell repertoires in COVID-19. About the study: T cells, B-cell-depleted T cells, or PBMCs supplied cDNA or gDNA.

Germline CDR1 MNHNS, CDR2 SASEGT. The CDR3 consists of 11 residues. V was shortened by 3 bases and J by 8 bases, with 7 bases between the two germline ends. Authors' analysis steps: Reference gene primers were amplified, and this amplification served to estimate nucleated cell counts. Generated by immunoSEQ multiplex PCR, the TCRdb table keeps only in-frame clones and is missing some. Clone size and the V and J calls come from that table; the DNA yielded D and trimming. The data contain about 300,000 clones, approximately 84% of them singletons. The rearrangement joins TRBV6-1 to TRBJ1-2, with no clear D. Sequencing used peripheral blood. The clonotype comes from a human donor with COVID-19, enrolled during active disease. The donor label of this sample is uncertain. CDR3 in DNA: TGTGCCAGCAGTGAGGTAGCGGGCTACACCTTC. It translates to CASSEVAGYTF.